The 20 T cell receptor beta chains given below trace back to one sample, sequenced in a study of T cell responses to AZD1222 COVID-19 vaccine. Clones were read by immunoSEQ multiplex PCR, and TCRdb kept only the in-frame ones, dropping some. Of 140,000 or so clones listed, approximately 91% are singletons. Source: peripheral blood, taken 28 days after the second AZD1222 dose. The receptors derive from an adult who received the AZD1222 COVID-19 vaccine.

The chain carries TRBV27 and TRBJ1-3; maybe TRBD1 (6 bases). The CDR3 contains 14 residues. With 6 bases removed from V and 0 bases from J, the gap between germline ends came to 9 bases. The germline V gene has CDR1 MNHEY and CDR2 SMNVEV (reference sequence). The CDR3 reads CASRAQGSGNTIYF. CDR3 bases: TGTGCCAGCAGGGCACAGGGCTCTGGAAACACCATATATTTT.

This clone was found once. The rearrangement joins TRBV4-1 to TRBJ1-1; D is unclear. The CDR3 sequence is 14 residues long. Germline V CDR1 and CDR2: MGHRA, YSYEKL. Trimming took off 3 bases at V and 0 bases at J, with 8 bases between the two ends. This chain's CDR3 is CASSQQRLNTEAFF. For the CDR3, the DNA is TGCGCCAGCAGCCAGCAGAGGCTGAACACTGAAGCTTTCTTT.

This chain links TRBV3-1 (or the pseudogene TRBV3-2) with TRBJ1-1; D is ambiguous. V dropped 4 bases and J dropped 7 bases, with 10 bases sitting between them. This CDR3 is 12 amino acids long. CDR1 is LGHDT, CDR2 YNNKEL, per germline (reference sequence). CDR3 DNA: TGTGCCAGCAGCCCCCGGGCGAATGAAGCTTTCTTT. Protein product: CASSPRANEAFF.

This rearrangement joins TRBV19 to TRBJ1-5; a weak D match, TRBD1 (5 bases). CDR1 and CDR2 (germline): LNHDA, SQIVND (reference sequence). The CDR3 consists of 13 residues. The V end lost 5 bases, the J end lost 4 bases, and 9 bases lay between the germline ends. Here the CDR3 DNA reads TGTGCCAGTAGTGGCAGGGTAAATCAGCCCCAGCATTTT. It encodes CASSGRVNQPQHF. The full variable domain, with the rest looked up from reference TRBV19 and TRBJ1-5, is DGGITQSPKYLFRKEGQNVTLSCEQNLNHDAMYWYRQDPGQGLRLIYYSQIVNDFQKGDIAEGYSVSREKKESFPLTVTSAQKNPTAFYLCASSGRVNQPQHFGDGTRLSIL.

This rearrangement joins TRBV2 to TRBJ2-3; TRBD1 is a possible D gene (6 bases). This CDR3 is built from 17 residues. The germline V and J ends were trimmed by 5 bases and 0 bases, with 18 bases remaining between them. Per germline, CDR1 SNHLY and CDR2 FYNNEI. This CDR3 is CASSYRVWDLSTDTQYF. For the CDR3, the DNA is TGTGCCAGCAGTTACAGGGTCTGGGATTTGAGCACAGATACGCAGTATTTT.

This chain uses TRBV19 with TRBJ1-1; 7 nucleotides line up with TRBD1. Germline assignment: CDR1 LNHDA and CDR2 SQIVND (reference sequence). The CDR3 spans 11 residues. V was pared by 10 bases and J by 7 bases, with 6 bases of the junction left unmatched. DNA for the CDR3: TGTGCCATCTACAGGGGTAGTGAAGCTTTCTTT. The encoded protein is CAIYRGSEAFF.

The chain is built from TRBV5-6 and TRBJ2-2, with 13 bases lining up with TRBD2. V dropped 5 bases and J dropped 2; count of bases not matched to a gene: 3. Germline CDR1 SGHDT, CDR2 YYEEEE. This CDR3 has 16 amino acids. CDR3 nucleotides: TGTGCCAGCAGGGGACTAGCGGGATTCAACACCGGGGAGCTGTTTTTT. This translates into CASRGLAGFNTGELFF.

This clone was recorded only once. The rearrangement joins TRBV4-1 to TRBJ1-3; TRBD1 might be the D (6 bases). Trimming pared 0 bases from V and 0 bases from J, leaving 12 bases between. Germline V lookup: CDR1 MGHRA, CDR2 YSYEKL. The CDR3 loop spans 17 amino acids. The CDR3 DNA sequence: TGCGCCAGCAGCCAAGAGGACAGCTACAGCTCTGGAAACACCATATATTTT. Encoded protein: CASSQEDSYSSGNTIYF.

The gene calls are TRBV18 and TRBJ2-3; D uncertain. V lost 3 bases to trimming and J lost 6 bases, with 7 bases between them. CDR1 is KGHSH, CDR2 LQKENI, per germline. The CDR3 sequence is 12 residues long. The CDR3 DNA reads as TGTGCCAGCTCACCCCTTGGGGATACGCAGTATTTT. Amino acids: CASSPLGDTQYF.

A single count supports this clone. Here the CDR3 reads CASSLPSQPQHF. CDR3 nucleotides: TGTGCCAGCAGCTTGCCGAGTCAGCCCCAGCATTTT. The rearrangement uses TRBV5-6 and TRBJ1-5; the D is unclear. Germline lookup yields CDR1 SGHDT and CDR2 YYEEEE. Trimming removed 1 base from V and 6 bases from J, with 5 bases in between. The CDR3 extends over 12 amino acids.

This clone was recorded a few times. The CDR3 DNA reads TGCGCCAGCAGCCAAGATGCAGGGACTAGGGGGGCCGAGCAGTACTTC. This codes for CASSQDAGTRGAEQYF. V gene TRBV4-1 combines with J gene TRBJ2-7; TRBD2 agrees at 8 bases. The ends lost 0 bases at V and 6 bases at J; junction bases unmatched: 10. Germline-derived CDR1 and CDR2 are MGHRA and YSYEKL. The CDR3 is made up of 16 amino acids.

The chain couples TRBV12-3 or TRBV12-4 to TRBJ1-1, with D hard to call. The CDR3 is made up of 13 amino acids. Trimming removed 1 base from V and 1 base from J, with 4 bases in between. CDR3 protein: CASSLVQNTEAFF. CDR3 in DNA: TGTGCCAGCAGTTTAGTACAGAACACTGAAGCTTTCTTT.

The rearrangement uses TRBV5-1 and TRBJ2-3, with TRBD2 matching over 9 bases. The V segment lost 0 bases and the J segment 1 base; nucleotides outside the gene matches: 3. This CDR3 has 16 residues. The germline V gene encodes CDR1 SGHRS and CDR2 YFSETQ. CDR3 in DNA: TGCGCCAGCAGCTTGGTTAGCGGGAGCCGCACAGATACGCAGTATTTT. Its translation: CASSLVSGSRTDTQYF.

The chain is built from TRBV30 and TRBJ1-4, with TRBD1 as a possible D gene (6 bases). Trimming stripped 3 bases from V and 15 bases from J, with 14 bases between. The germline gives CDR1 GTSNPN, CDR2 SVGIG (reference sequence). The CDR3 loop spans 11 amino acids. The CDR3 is CAWRERSGVFF. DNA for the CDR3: TGTGCCTGGAGGGAGCGGTCAGGGGTGTTTTTT.

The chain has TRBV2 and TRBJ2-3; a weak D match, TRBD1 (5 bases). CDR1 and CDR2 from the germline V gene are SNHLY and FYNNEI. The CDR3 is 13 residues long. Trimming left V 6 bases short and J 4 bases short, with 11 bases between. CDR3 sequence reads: CASSDLTADTQYF. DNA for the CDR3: TGTGCCAGCAGCGACCTGACAGCAGATACGCAGTATTTT.

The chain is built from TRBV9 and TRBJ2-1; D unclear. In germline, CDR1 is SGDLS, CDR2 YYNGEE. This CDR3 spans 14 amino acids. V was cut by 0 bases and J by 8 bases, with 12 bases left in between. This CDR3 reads CASSVGPRLDEQFF. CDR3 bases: TGTGCCAGCAGCGTAGGACCTCGGTTGGATGAGCAGTTCTTC.

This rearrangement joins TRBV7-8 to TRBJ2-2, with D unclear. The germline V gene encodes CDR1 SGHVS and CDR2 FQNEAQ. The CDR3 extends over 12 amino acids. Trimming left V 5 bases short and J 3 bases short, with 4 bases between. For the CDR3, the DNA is TGTGCCAGCAGCCCTTACACCGGGGAGCTGTTTTTT. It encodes CASSPYTGELFF.

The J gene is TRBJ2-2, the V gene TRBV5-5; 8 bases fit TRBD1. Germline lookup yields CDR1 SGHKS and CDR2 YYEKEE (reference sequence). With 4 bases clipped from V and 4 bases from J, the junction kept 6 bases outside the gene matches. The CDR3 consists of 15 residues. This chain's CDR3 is CASSVQGDVTGELFF. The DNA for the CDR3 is TGTGCCAGCAGCGTACAGGGGGACGTCACCGGGGAGCTGTTTTTT.

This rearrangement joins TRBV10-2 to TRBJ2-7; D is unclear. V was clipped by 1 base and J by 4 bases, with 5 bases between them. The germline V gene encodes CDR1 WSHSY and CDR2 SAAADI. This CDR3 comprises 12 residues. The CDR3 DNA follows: TGCGCCAGCAGTGAGTGGAAGTACGAGCAGTACTTC. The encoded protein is CASSEWKYEQYF.

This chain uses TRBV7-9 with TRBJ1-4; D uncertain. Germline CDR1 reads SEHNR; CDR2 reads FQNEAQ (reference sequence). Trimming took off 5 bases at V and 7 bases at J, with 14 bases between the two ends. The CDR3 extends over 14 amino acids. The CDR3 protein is CASSLEFSSEKLFF. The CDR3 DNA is TGTGCCAGCAGCCTGGAATTTTCGAGTGAAAAACTGTTTTTT.